These 6 T cell receptor beta chains share one sample of origin, sequenced in a study of cytomegalovirus exposure and HLA in healthy donors. In the PCR, 60 Vbeta and 13 Jbeta primers were used. Produced via immunoSEQ multiplex PCR; TCRdb's table is partial and in-frame only. The repertoire has around 99,000 clones, about 77% of them found once; the top ten carry roughly 3%. Sequenced input: PBMCs. These receptors were collected from a man aged 35 to 55 in good health and CMV-seronegative.

J is TRBJ2-7 and V is TRBV15, with D maybe TRBD2 (6 bases). The V gene lost 1 base and the J gene lost 2 bases, with 18 bases spanning the gap. Germline-derived CDR1 and CDR2 are LNHNV and YYDKDF (reference sequence). The CDR3 consists of 17 residues. The CDR3 DNA reads as TGTGCCACCAGCAGAGTAGCGGTCCTGGAATTTACCTACGAGCAGTACTTC. This codes for CATSRVAVLEFTYEQYF.

The V call is TRBV19, the J call TRBJ2-2; D unclear. The germline V gene encodes CDR1 LNHDA and CDR2 SQIVND (reference sequence). There are 14 residues in the CDR3. Trimming shortened V by 3 bases and J by 5 bases, and 10 bases separated the two germline ends. The CDR3 sequence: CASSISSPTGELFF. The CDR3 DNA sequence: TGTGCCAGTAGTATTAGTAGCCCGACCGGGGAGCTGTTTTTT.

This clone was detected only once. This CDR3 reads CASSDPPGTPNSYEQYF. CDR3 DNA: TGTGCCAGCAGTGACCCTCCCGGGACACCCAACTCCTACGAGCAGTACTTC. V and J are TRBV6-1 and TRBJ2-5; D might be TRBD1 (6 bases). The J call could be wrong; TRBJ2-7 is a better fit for the DNA end. This CDR3 contains 17 residues. Germline values: CDR1 MNHNS, CDR2 SASEGT.

The genes are TRBV28 and TRBJ1-2; no clear D gene. Germline lookup yields CDR1 MDHEN and CDR2 SYDVKM. V lost 6 bases to trimming and J lost 4 bases, with 18 bases between them. The CDR3 extends over 15 amino acids. CDR3 amino acids: CASSSPRGLGYGYTF. CDR3 nucleotides: TGTGCCAGCAGCTCCCCGCGGGGATTAGGCTATGGCTACACCTTC.

This chain joins TRBV10-3 and TRBJ1-3; 8 bases match TRBD1. Germline-derived CDR1 and CDR2 are ENHRY and SYGVKD. With V trimmed by 7 bases and J by 0 bases, 8 bases remained unmatched. The CDR3 contains 16 residues. DNA of the CDR3: TGTGCCATCACCCCAGGGGGCAGGGGCTCTGGAAACACCATATATTTT. It is translated as CAITPGGRGSGNTIYF.

In its sample, this clone was seen a few times. The gene calls are TRBV2 and TRBJ1-6, with 7 nucleotides matching TRBD1. Germline CDR1 is SNHLY and CDR2 is FYNNEI. This CDR3 comprises 15 residues. Trimming took 7 bases from V and 1 from J; bases not matched to a gene: 4. The CDR3 bases are TGTGCCAGCATCACAGGGGATTCCTATAATTCACCCCTCCACTTT. Translated: CASITGDSYNSPLHF.